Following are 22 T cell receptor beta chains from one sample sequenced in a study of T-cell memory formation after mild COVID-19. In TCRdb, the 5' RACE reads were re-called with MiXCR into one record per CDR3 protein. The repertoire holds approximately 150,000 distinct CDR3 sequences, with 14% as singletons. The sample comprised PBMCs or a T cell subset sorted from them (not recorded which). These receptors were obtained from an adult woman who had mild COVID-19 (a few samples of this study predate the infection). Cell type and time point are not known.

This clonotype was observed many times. In DNA form, the CDR3 reads TGTGCCAGCAGACCGACAGGGGCCTATGGCTACACCTTC. Protein: CASRPTGAYGYTF. The chain couples TRBV5-6 to TRBJ1-2, with 8 bases that match TRBD1. Germline V gene sequence: CDR1 SGHDT, CDR2 YYEEEE. Trimming removed 5 bases from V and 4 bases from J; junction bases left unmatched: 4. This CDR3 spans 13 amino acids.

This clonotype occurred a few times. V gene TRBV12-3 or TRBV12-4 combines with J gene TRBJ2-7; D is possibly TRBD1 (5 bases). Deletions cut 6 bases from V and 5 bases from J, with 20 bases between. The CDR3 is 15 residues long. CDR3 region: CASSHPFAGYDEQYF. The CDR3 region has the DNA TGTGCCAGCAGCCACCCCTTTGCAGGGTACGACGAGCAGTACTTC.

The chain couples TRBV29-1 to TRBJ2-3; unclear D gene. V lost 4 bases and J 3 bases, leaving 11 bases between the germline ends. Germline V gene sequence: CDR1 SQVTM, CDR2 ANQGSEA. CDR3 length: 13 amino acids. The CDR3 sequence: CSVAGRTTDTQYF. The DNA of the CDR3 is TGCAGCGTTGCTGGCAGGACGACAGATACGCAGTATTTT.

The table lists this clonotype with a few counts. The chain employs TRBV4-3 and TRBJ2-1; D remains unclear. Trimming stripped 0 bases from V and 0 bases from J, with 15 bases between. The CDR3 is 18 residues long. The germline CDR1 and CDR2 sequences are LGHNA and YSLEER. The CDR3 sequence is CASSQEQGPSSSYNEQFF. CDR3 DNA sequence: TGCGCCAGCAGCCAAGAGCAAGGGCCTTCGAGCTCCTACAATGAGCAGTTCTTC.

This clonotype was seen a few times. The CDR3 protein is CASSAEQGAYNEQFF. In DNA, the CDR3 is TGTGCCAGCAGTGCCGAGCAGGGAGCCTACAATGAGCAGTTCTTC. The chain combines TRBV2 with TRBJ2-1; D possibly uses TRBD1 or TRBD2 (5 bases each). V lost 4 bases and J lost 2, with 12 bases in between. The CDR3 consists of 15 residues. CDR1 is SNHLY, CDR2 FYNNEI, per germline. The whole variable domain, remainder taken from reference TRBV2 and TRBJ2-1, is EPEVTQTPSHQVTQMGQEVILRCVPISNHLYFYWYRQILGQKVEFLVSFYNNEISEKSEIFDDQFSVERPDGSNFTLKIRSTKLEDSAMYFCASSAEQGAYNEQFFGPGTRLTVL.

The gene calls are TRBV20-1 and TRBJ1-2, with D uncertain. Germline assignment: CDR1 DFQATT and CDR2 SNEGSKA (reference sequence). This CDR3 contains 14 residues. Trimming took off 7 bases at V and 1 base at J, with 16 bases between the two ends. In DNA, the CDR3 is TGCAGTGGAATCAGCCACGAGGTTAACTATGGCTACACCTTC. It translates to CSGISHEVNYGYTF.

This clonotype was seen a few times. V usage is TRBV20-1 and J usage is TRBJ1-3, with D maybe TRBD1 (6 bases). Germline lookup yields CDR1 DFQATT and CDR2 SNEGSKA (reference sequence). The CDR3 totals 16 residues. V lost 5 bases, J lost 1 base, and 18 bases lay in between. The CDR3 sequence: CSALRQVGVSGNTIYF. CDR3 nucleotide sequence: TGCAGTGCTCTCAGACAGGTGGGGGTGTCTGGAAACACCATATATTTT.

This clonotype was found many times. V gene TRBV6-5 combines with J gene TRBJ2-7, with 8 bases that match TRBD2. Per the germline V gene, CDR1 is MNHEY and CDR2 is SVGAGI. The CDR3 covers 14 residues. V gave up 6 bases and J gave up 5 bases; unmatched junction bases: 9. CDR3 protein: CASSPAGDVNEQYF. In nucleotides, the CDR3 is TGTGCCAGCAGCCCAGCGGGAGATGTCAACGAGCAGTACTTC.

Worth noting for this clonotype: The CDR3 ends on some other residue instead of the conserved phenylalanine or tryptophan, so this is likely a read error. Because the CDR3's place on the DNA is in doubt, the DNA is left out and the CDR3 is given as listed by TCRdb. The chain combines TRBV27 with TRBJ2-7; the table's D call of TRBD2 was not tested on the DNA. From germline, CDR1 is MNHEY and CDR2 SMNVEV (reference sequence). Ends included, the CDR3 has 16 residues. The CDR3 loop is CASSPSPRAGGSHFAI.

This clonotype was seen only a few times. CDR3 nucleotide sequence: TGTGCCAGCAGCCAGTTCGCCGTCTACGAGCAGTACTTC. Translated, it gives CASSQFAVYEQYF. The V gene is TRBV14, the J gene TRBJ2-7; D unclear. CDR3 length: 13 amino acids. Germline V gene lookup returns CDR1 SGHDN and CDR2 FVKESK. The V end was cut by 3 bases, the J end by 3 bases, with 9 bases between.

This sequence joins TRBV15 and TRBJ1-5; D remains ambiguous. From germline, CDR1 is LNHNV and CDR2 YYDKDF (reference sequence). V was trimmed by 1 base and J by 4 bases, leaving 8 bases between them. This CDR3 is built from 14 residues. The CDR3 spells CATSRGAGNQPQHF. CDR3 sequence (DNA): TGTGCCACCAGCAGAGGCGCAGGTAATCAGCCCCAGCATTTT.

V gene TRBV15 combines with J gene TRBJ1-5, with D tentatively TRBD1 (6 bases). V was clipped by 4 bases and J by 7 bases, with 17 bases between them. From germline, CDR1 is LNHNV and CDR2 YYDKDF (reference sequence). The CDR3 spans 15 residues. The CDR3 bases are TGTGCCACCAGCAAGGAACAGGGTCTCGGGCAGCCCCAGCATTTT. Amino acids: CATSKEQGLGQPQHF.

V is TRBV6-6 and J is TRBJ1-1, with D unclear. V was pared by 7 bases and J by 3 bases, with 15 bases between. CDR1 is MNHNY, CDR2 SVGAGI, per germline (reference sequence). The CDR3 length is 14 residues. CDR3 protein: CASTESGVYTEAFF. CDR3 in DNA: TGTGCCAGCACCGAATCTGGAGTTTACACTGAAGCTTTCTTT.

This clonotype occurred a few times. DNA for the CDR3: TGTGCCAGCAGCCCTAGACAGGAGATGAACACTGAAGCTTTCTTT. Encoded protein: CASSPRQEMNTEAFF. The genes are TRBV5-5 and TRBJ1-1; a possible D gene is TRBD1 (6 bases). The V end lost 4 bases, the J end lost 0 bases, and 13 bases lay between the germline ends. Germline loops: CDR1 SGHKS, CDR2 YYEKEE (reference sequence). The CDR3 extends over 15 amino acids. Variable domain in full (rest from reference TRBV5-5 and TRBJ1-1): DAGVTQSPTHLIKTRGQQVTLRCSPISGHKSVSWYQQVLGQGPQFIFQYYEKEERGRGNFPDRFSARQFPNYSSELNVNALLLGDSALYLCASSPRQEMNTEAFFGQGTRLTVV.

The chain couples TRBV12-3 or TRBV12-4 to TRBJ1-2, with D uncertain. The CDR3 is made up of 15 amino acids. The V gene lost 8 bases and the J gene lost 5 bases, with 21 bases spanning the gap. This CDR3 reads CASSSGLQKVYGYTF. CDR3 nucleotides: TGTGCCAGCTCGTCTGGGCTCCAGAAGGTTTATGGCTACACCTTC.

The CDR3 nucleotides read TGTGCCAGCAGCTCCATGGACAGGGGCAATCAGCCCCAGCATTTT. Translating it yields CASSSMDRGNQPQHF. The chain is built from TRBV7-9 and TRBJ1-5, with 8 positions matching TRBD1. Germline V gives CDR1 SEHNR, CDR2 FQNEAQ (reference sequence). The junction had 4 bases not matched to a gene; V was cut back by 4 bases and J by 2 bases. This CDR3 comprises 15 residues.

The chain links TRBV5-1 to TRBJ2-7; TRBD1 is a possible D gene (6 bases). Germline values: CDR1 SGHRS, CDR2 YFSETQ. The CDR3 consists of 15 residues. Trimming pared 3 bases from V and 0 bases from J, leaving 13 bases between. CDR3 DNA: TGCGCCAGCAGCTCGGGTACAGGGAGCTCCTACGAGCAGTACTTC. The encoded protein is CASSSGTGSSYEQYF.

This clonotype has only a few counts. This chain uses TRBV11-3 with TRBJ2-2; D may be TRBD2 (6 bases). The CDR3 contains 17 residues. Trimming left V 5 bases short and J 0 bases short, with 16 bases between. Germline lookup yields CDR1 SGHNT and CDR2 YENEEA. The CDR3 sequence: CASSPANGSPNTGELFF. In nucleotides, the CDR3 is TGTGCCAGCAGCCCAGCCAACGGGAGCCCGAACACCGGGGAGCTGTTTTTT.

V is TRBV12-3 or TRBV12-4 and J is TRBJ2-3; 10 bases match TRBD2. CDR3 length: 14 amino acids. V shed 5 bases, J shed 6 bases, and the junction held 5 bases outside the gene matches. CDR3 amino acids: CASSTSGDMDTQYF. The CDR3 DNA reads TGTGCCAGCAGTACTAGCGGGGACATGGATACGCAGTATTTT.

The CDR3 DNA is TGTGCCAGCAGTGAAGCCTCACAGGGGGTAGTCAACATTCAGTACTTC. It specifies CASSEASQGVVNIQYF. The V call is TRBV2, the J call TRBJ2-4, with 8 bases aligning to TRBD1. The J segment lost 7 bases and the V segment lost 0 bases, leaving 8 bases of the junction unmatched. This CDR3 is 16 amino acids long. Germline CDR1 reads SNHLY; CDR2 reads FYNNEI.

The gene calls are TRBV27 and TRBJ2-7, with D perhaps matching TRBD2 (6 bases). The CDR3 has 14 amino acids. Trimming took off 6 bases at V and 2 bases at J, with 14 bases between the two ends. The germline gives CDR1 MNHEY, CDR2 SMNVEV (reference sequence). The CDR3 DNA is TGTGCCAGCAGCGCCCTTGGCGGGGCCTACGAGCAGTACTTC. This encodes CASSALGGAYEQYF.

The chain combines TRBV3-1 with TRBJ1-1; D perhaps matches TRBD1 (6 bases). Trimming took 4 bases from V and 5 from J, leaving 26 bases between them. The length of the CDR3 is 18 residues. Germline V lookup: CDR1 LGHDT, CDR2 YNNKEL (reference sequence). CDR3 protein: CASSPRQVTPGLGTEAFF. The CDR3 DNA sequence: TGTGCCAGCAGCCCGAGACAGGTCACCCCGGGGTTGGGGACTGAAGCTTTCTTT.